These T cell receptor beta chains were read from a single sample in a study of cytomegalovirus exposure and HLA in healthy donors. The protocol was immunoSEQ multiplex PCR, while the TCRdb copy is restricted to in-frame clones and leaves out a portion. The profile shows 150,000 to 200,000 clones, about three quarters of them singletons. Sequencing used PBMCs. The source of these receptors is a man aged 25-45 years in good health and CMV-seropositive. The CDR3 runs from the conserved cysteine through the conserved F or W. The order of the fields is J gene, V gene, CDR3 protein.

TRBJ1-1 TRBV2 CASSGTSINTEAFF
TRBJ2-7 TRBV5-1 CASSLEGAGGPYEQYF
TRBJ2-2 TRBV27 CASSLGLAGVPGELFF
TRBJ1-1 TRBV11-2 CASSLGTGINTEAFF
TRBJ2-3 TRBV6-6 CATKREGGDTQYF
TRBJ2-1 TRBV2 CASSPQGYNEQFF
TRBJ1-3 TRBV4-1 CASSQNWGGDGNTIYF
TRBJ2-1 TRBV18 CASSPPPRVTAGDNEQFF
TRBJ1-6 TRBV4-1 CASSHLNSPLHF
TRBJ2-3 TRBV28 CASSSGTFLTDTQYF
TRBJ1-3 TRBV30 CAWRQGNTIYF
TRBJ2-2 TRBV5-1 CASSLGLAGGLNTGELFF
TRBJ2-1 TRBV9 CASSVEYSGRAYNEQFF
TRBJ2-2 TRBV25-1 CASSERAGTGNHTGELFF
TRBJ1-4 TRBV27 CASSSQGTNEKLFF
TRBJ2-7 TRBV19 CASSIVSGGTMALEQYF
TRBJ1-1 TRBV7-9 CASSLARQGNTEAFF
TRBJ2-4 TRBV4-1 CASSQEGPQGAKNIQYF
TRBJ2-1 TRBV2 CASRQRTYNEQFF
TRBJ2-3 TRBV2 CAPTSGWADTQYF
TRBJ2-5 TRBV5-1 CASSLGTAQETQYF
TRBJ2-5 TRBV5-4 CASSWEDREETQYF
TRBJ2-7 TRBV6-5 CASRLTGEASEQYF
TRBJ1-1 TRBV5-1 CASSLFGLNTEAFF
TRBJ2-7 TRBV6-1 CASIEPGLAVYEQYF
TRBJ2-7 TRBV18 CASSDRDLPYEQYF